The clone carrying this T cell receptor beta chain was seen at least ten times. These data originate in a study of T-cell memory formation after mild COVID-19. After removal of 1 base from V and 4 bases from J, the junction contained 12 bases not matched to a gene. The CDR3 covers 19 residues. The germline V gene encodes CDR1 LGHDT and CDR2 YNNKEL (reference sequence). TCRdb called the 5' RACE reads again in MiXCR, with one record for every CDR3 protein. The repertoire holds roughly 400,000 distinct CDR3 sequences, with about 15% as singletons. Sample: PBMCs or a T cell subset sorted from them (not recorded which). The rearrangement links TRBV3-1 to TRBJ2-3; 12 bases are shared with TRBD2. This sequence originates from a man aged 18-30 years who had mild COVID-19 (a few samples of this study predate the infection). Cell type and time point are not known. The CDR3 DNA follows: TGTGCCAGCAGCCAAGCCAGACTAGCGGGGGTAACGGGCGCAGATACGCAGTATTTT. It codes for CASSQARLAGVTGADTQYF.